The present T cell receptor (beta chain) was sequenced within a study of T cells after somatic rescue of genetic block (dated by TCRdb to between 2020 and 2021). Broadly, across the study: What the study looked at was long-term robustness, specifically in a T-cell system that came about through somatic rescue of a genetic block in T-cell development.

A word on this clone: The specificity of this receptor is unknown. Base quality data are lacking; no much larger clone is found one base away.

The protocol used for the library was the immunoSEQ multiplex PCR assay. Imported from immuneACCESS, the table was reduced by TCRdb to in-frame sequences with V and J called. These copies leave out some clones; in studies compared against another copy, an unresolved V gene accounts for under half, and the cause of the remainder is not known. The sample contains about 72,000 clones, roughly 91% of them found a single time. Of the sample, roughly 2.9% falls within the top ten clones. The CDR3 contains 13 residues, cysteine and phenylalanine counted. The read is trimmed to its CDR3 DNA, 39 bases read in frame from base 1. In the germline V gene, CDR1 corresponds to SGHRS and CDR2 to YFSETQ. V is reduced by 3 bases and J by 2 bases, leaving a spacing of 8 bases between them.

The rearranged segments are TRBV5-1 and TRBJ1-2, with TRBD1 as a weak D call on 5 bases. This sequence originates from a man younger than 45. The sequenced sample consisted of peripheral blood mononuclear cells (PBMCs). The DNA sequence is TGCGCCAGCAGCTCCACAGGCAACTATGGCTACACCTTC. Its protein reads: CASSSTGNYGYTF. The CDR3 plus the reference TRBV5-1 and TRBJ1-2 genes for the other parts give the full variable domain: KAGVTQTPRYLIKTRGQQVTLSCSPISGHRSVSWYQQTPGQGLQFLFEYFSETQRNKGNFPGRFSGRQFSNSRSEMNVSTLELGDSALYLCASSSTGNYGYTFGSGTRLTVV.